This T cell receptor beta chain was identified in a study of T cells in Graves' hyperthyroidism and ophthalmopathy. Study-level information: Before treatment of any kind, peripheral blood was taken at initial diagnosis. Study-level results: Researchers found most expanded thyroid clonotypes above 0.001 in blood as well.

A lack of ophthalmopathy progression within 18 months defined stable Graves' hyperthyroidism. Those patients with uncontrolled infection, other autoimmune disease, pregnancy or lactation were excluded. As regards this clonotype: Its specificity is not known.

There were TCR beta CDR3 regions amplified from RNA transcripts. The primer set for the first-round RT-PCR of the TCR CDR3 was HTBI. MiXCR, applied by TCRdb to the multiplex PCR reads, yields one record per CDR3 protein. The table has roughly 300,000 distinct CDR3 sequences, roughly a fifth seen once. The sequenced material came from blood. This sequence originates from a woman aged 50 to 60 with Graves' hyperthyroidism.

The DNA of the CDR3 is TGTGCCAGCTTCAGTGGTGTTCTTCTAGCGGGGGGACGGGAGACCCAGTACTTC. This encodes CASFSGVLLAGGRETQYF. The chain recombines TRBV2 with TRBJ2-5, with 11 bases fitting TRBD2. J gave up 5 bases and V 8 bases, and 19 bases lay outside the gene matches. Germline-derived CDR1 and CDR2 are SNHLY and FYNNEI. There are 18 residues in the CDR3.